The 24 T cell receptor beta chains below come from one sample, sequenced in a study of cytomegalovirus exposure and HLA in healthy donors. Use of 60 Vbeta and 13 Jbeta primers characterized the PCR. Clones were read by immunoSEQ multiplex PCR, and TCRdb kept only the in-frame ones, dropping some. The sample table includes around 190,000 clones. The sequenced sample was PBMCs. These receptors were obtained from a woman aged 25 to 39 in good health and CMV-seropositive.

The V and J genes are TRBV29-1 and TRBJ2-2, with 8 bases identical to TRBD2. Germline CDR1 is SQVTM and CDR2 is ANQGSEA. There are 14 residues in the CDR3. The junction had 6 bases not matched to a gene; V was cut back by 6 bases and J by 3 bases. CDR3 nucleotide sequence: TGCAGCGTCCGGACTAGCAGCGACACCGGGGAGCTGTTTTTT. Amino acid sequence: CSVRTSSDTGELFF.

The chain links TRBV4-1 to TRBJ1-2; possible D gene TRBD1, 6 bases. CDR3 length: 15 amino acids. The V end was cut by 4 bases, the J end by 5 bases, with 17 bases between. Germline lookup yields CDR1 MGHRA and CDR2 YSYEKL. CDR3 sequence: CASSLPGTRKYGYTF. Written as DNA, the CDR3 is TGCGCCAGCAGCCTCCCCGGGACACGGAAATATGGCTACACCTTC.

The rearrangement links TRBV5-6 to TRBJ2-2; D uncertain. This CDR3 comprises 16 residues. The germline V and J ends were trimmed by 0 bases and 0 bases, with 9 bases remaining between them. Germline loops: CDR1 SGHDT, CDR2 YYEEEE. CDR3 region: CASSLEFRSNTGELFF. In DNA, the CDR3 is TGTGCCAGCAGCTTGGAGTTCAGGTCGAACACCGGGGAGCTGTTTTTT.

The chain has TRBV7-9 and TRBJ2-3; 7 nucleotides match TRBD1. The germline V gene encodes CDR1 SEHNR and CDR2 FQNEAQ (reference sequence). The CDR3 is made up of 14 amino acids. Trimming took 10 bases from V and 0 from J; bases not matched to a gene: 7. The CDR3 loop reads CATTQGYSTDTQYF. The CDR3 coding sequence is TGTGCCACAACACAGGGGTACAGCACAGATACGCAGTATTTT. The full variable domain, completed using reference TRBV7-9 and TRBJ2-3, is DTGVSQNPRHKITKRGQNVTFRCDPISEHNRLYWYRQTLGQGPEFLTYFQNEAQLEKSRLLSDRFSAERPKGSFSTLEIQRTEQGDSAMYLCATTQGYSTDTQYFGPGTRLTVL.

The chain joins TRBV19 to TRBJ1-4; the D gene is possibly TRBD1 (5 bases). Looked up from germline, CDR1 is LNHDA and CDR2 is SQIVND (reference sequence). The CDR3 extends over 13 amino acids. With 2 bases removed from V and 6 bases from J, the gap between germline ends came to 7 bases. CDR3 sequence (DNA): TGTGCCAGTAGTATAACAGGAGATGAAAAACTGTTTTTT. Its translation: CASSITGDEKLFF.

The rearrangement joins TRBV27 to TRBJ2-1; 7 bases fit TRBD1. After removal of 4 bases from V and 4 bases from J, the junction contained 7 bases not matched to a gene. The CDR3 has 15 amino acids. Germline V gene lookup returns CDR1 MNHEY and CDR2 SMNVEV (reference sequence). The CDR3 region is CASSSTGTAYNEQFF. CDR3 sequence (DNA): TGTGCCAGCAGTTCGACCGGGACAGCGTACAATGAGCAGTTCTTC.

V gene TRBV7-2 combines with J gene TRBJ2-2; TRBD1 matches at 7 bases. Trimming at V came to 5 bases and at J to 7 bases, leaving 13 bases not matched to a gene. Germline values: CDR1 SGHTA, CDR2 FQGNSA. The CDR3 is made up of 16 amino acids. The DNA for the CDR3 is TGTGCCAGCAGCCCGCGAGGGACAGATCTCAACGGGGAGCTGTTTTTT. Its translation is CASSPRGTDLNGELFF.

V and J are TRBV7-7 and TRBJ2-1, with 7 bases matching TRBD2. Trimming removed 1 base from V and 8 bases from J; junction bases left unmatched: 8. Germline V lookup: CDR1 SSHAT, CDR2 FNYEAQ (reference sequence). The CDR3 has 15 amino acids. The CDR3 bases are TGTGCCAGCAGCTTAGGAGGCGGGAGTGGGGATGAGCAGTTCTTC. Its protein product is CASSLGGGSGDEQFF.

The chain is built from TRBV5-1 and TRBJ2-3, with 11 bases matching TRBD2. Germline V gene lookup returns CDR1 SGHRS and CDR2 YFSETQ. Trimming cost V 1 base and J 2 bases; bases outside gene matches: 15. This CDR3 is built from 20 residues. The CDR3 sequence is CASSLIRLAGLPSHTDTQYF. The DNA of the CDR3 is TGCGCCAGCAGCTTGATAAGACTAGCGGGACTCCCCTCACACACAGATACGCAGTATTTT. Full variable domain (remainder filled in from reference TRBV5-1 and TRBJ2-3): KAGVTQTPRYLIKTRGQQVTLSCSPISGHRSVSWYQQTPGQGLQFLFEYFSETQRNKGNFPGRFSGRQFSNSRSEMNVSTLELGDSALYLCASSLIRLAGLPSHTDTQYFGPGTRLTVL.

This chain uses TRBV27 with TRBJ1-2; no reliable D call. Trimming took 3 bases from V and 3 from J, leaving 20 bases between them. CDR3 length: 17 amino acids. CDR1 is MNHEY and CDR2 is SMNVEV in the germline V gene (reference sequence). CDR3 bases: TGTGCCAGCAGTTTCTCGGCAGCAGATCAGGACTACTATGGCTACACCTTC. Amino acids: CASSFSAADQDYYGYTF.

The chain uses TRBV15 and TRBJ1-5; tentatively, D is TRBD1 (5 bases). Trimming removed 3 bases at V and 4 bases at J, with 13 bases between. The germline CDR1 and CDR2 sequences are LNHNV and YYDKDF (reference sequence). The CDR3 sequence is 15 residues long. The CDR3 protein is CATSRGGSENQPQHF. For the CDR3, the DNA is TGTGCCACCAGCAGGGGGGGTAGTGAGAATCAGCCCCAGCATTTT.

This rearrangement joins TRBV7-8 to TRBJ2-5; TRBD1 might be the D (5 bases). Trimming shortened V by 1 base and J by 2 bases, and 11 bases separated the two germline ends. Per the germline V gene, CDR1 is SGHVS and CDR2 is FQNEAQ. This CDR3 region has 15 residues. The CDR3 reads CASSLGTGPQETQYF. CDR3 DNA: TGTGCCAGCAGCTTAGGAACAGGTCCTCAAGAGACCCAGTACTTC.

The V gene is TRBV18, the J gene TRBJ2-3; 10 bases are a match to TRBD1. The CDR3 is made up of 15 amino acids. V gave up 4 bases and J gave up 4 bases; unmatched junction bases: 5. Germline loops: CDR1 KGHSH, CDR2 LQKENI. CDR3 loop: CASSQRDRGADTQYF. CDR3 coding DNA: TGTGCCAGCTCACAAAGGGACAGGGGCGCAGATACGCAGTATTTT. Looking up the rest from reference TRBV18 and TRBJ2-3 gives the full variable domain: NAGVMQNPRHLVRRRGQEARLRCSPMKGHSHVYWYRQLPEEGLKFMVYLQKENIIDESGMPKERFSAEFPKEGPSILRIQQVVRGDSAAYFCASSQRDRGADTQYFGPGTRLTVL.

The chain combines TRBV19 with TRBJ1-6, with D tentatively TRBD1 (6 bases). There are 14 residues in the CDR3. Trimming took off 4 bases at V and 10 bases at J, with 14 bases between the two ends. CDR1 is LNHDA, CDR2 SQIVND, per germline (reference sequence). The CDR3 bases are TGTGCCAGTAGTAACCCAGGGGAGAGATCACCCCTCCACTTT. It encodes CASSNPGERSPLHF.

The chain couples TRBV28 to TRBJ1-5; D ambiguous. This CDR3 comprises 14 residues. The germline V gene has CDR1 MDHEN and CDR2 SYDVKM. The V and J ends lost 3 bases and 4 bases respectively, with 10 bases between them. Here the CDR3 reads CASSLSEPNQPQHF. The CDR3 nucleotides read TGTGCCAGCAGTTTGTCGGAGCCTAATCAGCCCCAGCATTTT.

This chain uses TRBV27 with TRBJ1-2, with 7 bases lining up with TRBD1. Germline lookup yields CDR1 MNHEY and CDR2 SMNVEV (reference sequence). The CDR3 contains 12 residues. V lost 5 bases and J lost 6; bases outside the gene matches: 3. CDR3 in amino acids: CASSRTGDGYTF. The CDR3 DNA reads as TGTGCCAGCAGTCGGACAGGCGATGGCTACACCTTC.

V gene TRBV4-1 combines with J gene TRBJ2-3, with TRBD1 matching over 8 bases. Per germline, CDR1 MGHRA and CDR2 YSYEKL. With 1 base clipped from V and 5 bases from J, the junction kept 14 bases outside the gene matches. This CDR3 spans 18 amino acids. The CDR3 DNA sequence: TGCGCCAGCAGCCAAGTGGACAGGGTAGTCGCCCCTCAAGATACGCAGTATTTT. Its protein product is CASSQVDRVVAPQDTQYF.

The chain joins TRBV7-9 to TRBJ1-1; D is perhaps TRBD1 (5 bases). The CDR3 is 14 residues long. V was pared by 1 base and J by 2 bases, with 8 bases between. Germline lookup yields CDR1 SEHNR and CDR2 FQNEAQ (reference sequence). Here the CDR3 reads CASSLGGGNTEAFF. DNA for the CDR3: TGTGCCAGCAGCTTAGGGGGGGGAAACACTGAAGCTTTCTTT.

The genes are TRBV6-1 and TRBJ2-7; tentative D call: TRBD1 (5 bases). This CDR3 has 15 amino acids. V was cut by 7 bases and J by 4 bases, with 20 bases left in between. CDR1 MNHNS and CDR2 SASEGT come from the germline V gene. CDR3 protein: CASIPGASLVYEQYF. The CDR3 DNA sequence: TGTGCCAGCATCCCTGGGGCATCCCTCGTGTACGAGCAGTACTTC.

As DNA, the CDR3 is TGCGCCAGCAGCTTGGTTCAGGGCCACTACGAGCAGTACTTC. Its protein is CASSLVQGHYEQYF. The chain carries TRBV5-1 and TRBJ2-7, with D possibly being TRBD1 (5 bases). Germline V lookup: CDR1 SGHRS, CDR2 YFSETQ. V was pared by 0 bases and J by 3 bases, with 10 bases between. This CDR3 is 14 amino acids long.

V usage is TRBV5-1 and J usage is TRBJ1-1, with 8 bases identical to TRBD1. CDR1 SGHRS and CDR2 YFSETQ come from the germline V gene. The CDR3 length is 15 residues. V lost 2 bases and J lost 1; bases outside the gene matches: 4. The CDR3 is CASSLTGGSNTEAFF. DNA for the CDR3: TGCGCCAGCAGCTTAACAGGGGGATCGAACACTGAAGCTTTCTTT.

The chain combines TRBV7-9 with TRBJ1-1; the D gene is possibly TRBD1 (6 bases). The CDR3 sequence is 11 residues long. Germline V CDR1 and CDR2: SEHNR, FQNEAQ (reference sequence). With 5 bases removed from V and 10 bases from J, the gap between germline ends came to 11 bases. The DNA of the CDR3 is TGTGCCAGCAGCCGAGGGGGAGCAGCTTTCTTT. The encoded protein is CASSRGGAAFF.

The chain joins TRBV5-4 to TRBJ2-2; D ambiguous. The length of the CDR3 is 16 residues. CDR1 and CDR2 from the germline V gene are SGHNT and YYREEE (reference sequence). Trimming removed 4 bases at V and 5 bases at J, with 18 bases between. The CDR3 sequence: CASSNPRLKSTGELFF. The CDR3 nucleotides read TGTGCCAGCAGCAACCCTAGGTTAAAGTCTACCGGGGAGCTGTTTTTT. The whole variable domain, remainder taken from reference TRBV5-4 and TRBJ2-2, is ETGVTQSPTHLIKTRGQQVTLRCSSQSGHNTVSWYQQALGQGPQFIFQYYREEENGRGNFPPRFSGLQFPNYSSELNVNALELDDSALYLCASSNPRLKSTGELFFGEGSRLTVL.

The rearrangement links TRBV5-1 to TRBJ2-1, with D possibly matching TRBD2 (5 bases). The germline V and J ends were trimmed by 4 bases and 0 bases, with 11 bases remaining between them. The CDR3 runs to 15 residues. Germline-derived CDR1 and CDR2 are SGHRS and YFSETQ. The CDR3 loop reads CASSPTGSSYNEQFF. The CDR3 DNA reads as TGCGCCAGCAGCCCCACGGGGAGCTCCTACAATGAGCAGTTCTTC.